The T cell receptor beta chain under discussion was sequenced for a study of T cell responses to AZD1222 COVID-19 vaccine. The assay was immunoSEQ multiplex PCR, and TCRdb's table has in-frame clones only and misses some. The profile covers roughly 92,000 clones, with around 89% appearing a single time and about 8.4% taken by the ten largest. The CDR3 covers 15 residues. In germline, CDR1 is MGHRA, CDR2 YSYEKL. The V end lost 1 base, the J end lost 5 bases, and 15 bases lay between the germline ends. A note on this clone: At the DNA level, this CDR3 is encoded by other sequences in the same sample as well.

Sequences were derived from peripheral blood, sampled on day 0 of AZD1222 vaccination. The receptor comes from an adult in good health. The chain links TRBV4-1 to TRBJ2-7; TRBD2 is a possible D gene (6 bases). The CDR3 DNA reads TGCGCCAGCAGCCAAGCGGGGCGGGGCCGGAACGAGCAGTACTTC. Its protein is CASSQAGRGRNEQYF.